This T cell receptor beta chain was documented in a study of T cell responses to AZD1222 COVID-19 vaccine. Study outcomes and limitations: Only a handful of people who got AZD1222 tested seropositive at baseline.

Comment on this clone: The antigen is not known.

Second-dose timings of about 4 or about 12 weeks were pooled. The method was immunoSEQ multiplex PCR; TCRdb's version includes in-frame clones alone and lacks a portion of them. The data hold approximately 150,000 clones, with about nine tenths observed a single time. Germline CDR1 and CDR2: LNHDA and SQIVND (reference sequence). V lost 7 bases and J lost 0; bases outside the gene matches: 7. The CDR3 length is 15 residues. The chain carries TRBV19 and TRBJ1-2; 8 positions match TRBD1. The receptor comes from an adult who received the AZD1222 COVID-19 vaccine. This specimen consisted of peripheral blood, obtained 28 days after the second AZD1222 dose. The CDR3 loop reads CASIQDRGSNYGYTF. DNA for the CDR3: TGTGCCAGTATCCAAGACAGGGGATCTAACTATGGCTACACCTTC.